This T cell receptor beta chain was observed in a study of T cell changes during pregnancy in multiple sclerosis. Produced via immunoSEQ multiplex PCR; TCRdb's table is partial and in-frame only. This table has 25,000 to 40,000 clones, 91% appearing once. This clonotype was sampled from a female donor in good health, enrolled as a control in a pregnancy study. Sequencing used CD8+ T cells from peripheral blood mononuclear cells, obtained in the second trimester of pregnancy.

The CDR3 DNA follows: TGTGCCAGCAGCGGGACAGGAGATAATTCACCCCTCCACTTT. Its translation is CASSGTGDNSPLHF. The genes are TRBV9 and TRBJ1-6; 7 positions agree with TRBD1. Per germline, CDR1 SGDLS and CDR2 YYNGEE. Losses at the gene ends were 3 bases for V and 5 bases for J; bases not matched to a gene: 2. The CDR3 covers 14 residues.